Presented here are 10 T cell receptor beta chains from one specimen sequenced in a study of T cell changes during pregnancy in multiple sclerosis. Measured with immunoSEQ multiplex PCR; TCRdb has only the in-frame clones, and not every one. This table has around 35,000 clones, almost 95% appearing once. The sequenced sample consisted of PBMCs (not recorded whether the cells were cultured). Receptors were obtained from a female donor with multiple sclerosis, enrolled in a pregnancy study.

The V gene is TRBV7-2, the J gene TRBJ1-1; the D is unclear. V was cut by 1 base and J by 9 bases, with 12 bases left in between. Per germline, CDR1 SGHTA and CDR2 FQGNSA. This CDR3 has 13 residues. This chain's CDR3 is CASSLGEGLKAFF. The DNA for the CDR3 is TGTGCCAGCAGCTTAGGGGAAGGACTGAAAGCTTTCTTT.

The rearrangement links TRBV2 to TRBJ2-2; a possible D gene is TRBD1 (5 bases). CDR1 is SNHLY, CDR2 FYNNEI, per germline. The CDR3 totals 14 residues. Written as DNA, the CDR3 is TGTGTGAGTAGTCCGAGACAGTTCACCGGGGAGCTGTTTTTT. The encoded protein is CVSSPRQFTGELFF.

This chain links TRBV29-1 with TRBJ2-3, with 8 bases lining up with TRBD2. The germline V gene has CDR1 SQVTM and CDR2 ANQGSEA. The CDR3 has 14 amino acids. Trimming cost V 4 bases and J 4 bases; bases outside gene matches: 7. CDR3 protein: CSVVSSGSADTQYF. Written as DNA, the CDR3 is TGCAGCGTTGTATCAAGCGGGAGTGCAGATACGCAGTATTTT.

This rearrangement joins TRBV27 to TRBJ2-7, with D maybe TRBD2 (5 bases). Trimming removed 0 bases at V and 6 bases at J, with 15 bases between. The CDR3 covers 15 residues. CDR1 and CDR2 from the germline V gene are MNHEY and SMNVEV (reference sequence). Here the CDR3 DNA reads TGTGCCAGCAGTTTATCGGTGCATCCGGGGTCCGAGCAGTACTTC. Its translation: CASSLSVHPGSEQYF.

This clone was found once. V is TRBV6-5 and J is TRBJ1-4; D not certain. In germline, CDR1 is MNHEY, CDR2 SVGAGI. The CDR3 consists of 15 residues. Trimming stripped 6 bases from V and 5 bases from J, with 16 bases between. CDR3: CASRRRRASNEKLFF. The DNA for the CDR3 is TGTGCCAGCAGACGCCGCCGGGCTTCGAATGAAAAACTGTTTTTT.

This clone was counted once. The gene calls are TRBV19 and TRBJ1-2; D gene ambiguous. With 4 bases removed from V and 8 bases from J, the gap between germline ends came to 23 bases. Germline assignment: CDR1 LNHDA and CDR2 SQIVND (reference sequence). The CDR3 is made up of 16 amino acids. CDR3 in DNA: TGTGCCAGTAGTACCCCGGGCTCCGGGTCCTTTTTCGGCTACACCTTC. Translation gives CASSTPGSGSFFGYTF.

This chain links TRBV7-9 with TRBJ2-7; 7 bases are a match to TRBD2. The CDR3 length is 12 residues. Trimming cost V 3 bases and J 12 bases; bases outside gene matches: 8. Germline CDR1 SEHNR, CDR2 FQNEAQ (reference sequence). As DNA, the CDR3 is TGTGCCAGCAGCTTGTATCCGGGAGGAAGGTACTTC. It codes for CASSLYPGGRYF.

The chain uses TRBV28 and TRBJ2-1; 11 nucleotides line up with TRBD2. This CDR3 is built from 14 residues. Trimming cost V 6 bases and J 7 bases; bases outside gene matches: 5. Germline CDR1 and CDR2: MDHEN and SYDVKM. CDR3 loop: CASSLAGGTNEQFF. The DNA for the CDR3 is TGTGCCAGCAGCCTAGCGGGAGGTACTAATGAGCAGTTCTTC.

V is TRBV6-6 and J is TRBJ1-5; D unresolved. Trimming left V 2 bases short and J 4 bases short, with 9 bases between. The CDR3 is 14 residues long. Germline V gene data show CDR1 as MNHNY and CDR2 as SVGAGI (reference sequence). As DNA, the CDR3 is TGTGCCAGCAGTTACGGGGATAGAAATCAGCCCCAGCATTTT. Translating gives CASSYGDRNQPQHF.

This chain connects TRBV28 to TRBJ2-1; 7 nucleotides agree with TRBD1. The CDR3 length is 15 residues. V was pared by 3 bases and J by 3 bases, with 5 bases of the junction left unmatched. Germline CDR1 reads MDHEN; CDR2 reads SYDVKM. CDR3 nucleotides: TGTGCCAGCAGTTTGGGACAGAGCCGCTACAATGAGCAGTTCTTC. Translating it yields CASSLGQSRYNEQFF.